Below, 3 T cell receptor beta chains from the same sample are listed, as sequenced in a study of shared clonotypes between healthy human individuals. Repertoires were generated with immunoSEQ multiplex PCR, while TCRdb's copy carries only in-frame clones and drops some. The data hold about 2.3 million clones, with under 95% observed a single time. The material sequenced was naive CD4+ T cells from PBMCs. Subset indicated: CD45RA+ positively selected. The source is a man between 18 and 35 years old in good health. Some clones in this sample may be carry-over from other donors' samples.

V usage is TRBV7-3 and J usage is TRBJ2-2; TRBD2 agrees at 9 bases. Germline V gives CDR1 SGHTA, CDR2 FQGTGA. V trimming: 1 base; J trimming: 7 bases; junction bases outside the gene matches: 1. CDR3 length equals 14 residues. Here the CDR3 DNA reads TGTGCCAGCAGCTTAATAGCGGGAGTCGGGGAGCTGTTTTTT. This encodes CASSLIAGVGELFF.

The chain has TRBV28 and TRBJ2-2; D might be TRBD1 (6 bases). CDR3 length equals 13 residues. Deletions cut 5 bases from V and 6 bases from J, with 10 bases between. Germline V gene lookup returns CDR1 MDHEN and CDR2 SYDVKM. The CDR3, as DNA: TGTGCCAGCAGTCTAGGACAGCCCGGGGAGCTGTTTTTT. It yields the protein CASSLGQPGELFF.

The chain joins TRBV18 to TRBJ2-7, with 9 bases that match TRBD1. Germline CDR1 KGHSH, CDR2 LQKENI. The CDR3 extends over 15 amino acids. V lost 3 bases, J lost 5 bases, and 8 bases stayed unmatched. Here the CDR3 DNA reads TGTGCCAGCTCACCTTCTGGACAGGGGACCCACGAGCAGTACTTC. It translates to CASSPSGQGTHEQYF.